This entry concerns a single TCR beta chain. What it binds is unknown. V lost 2 bases to trimming and J lost 5 bases, with 7 bases between them. CDR3 length equals 13 residues. Germline CDR1 MNHGY, CDR2 SVAAGI. This entry is derived from a study of shared clonotypes between healthy human individuals. About the research overall: With ages of 18 to 49, the donors were two women and a few men.

Researchers drew on roughly 89 million PBMCs for genomic DNA from unsorted samples. Ten immunoSEQ deep assay plates were used to sequence the DNA of unsorted PBMCs. Produced via immunoSEQ multiplex PCR; TCRdb's table is partial and in-frame only. The sample consists of some 470,000 clones, around 78% of them appearing once. Study-level points and caveats: Sequencing depth was predicted to influence how clonotypes are shared among donors.

The clonotype was recovered from a woman in her thirties or forties in good health. Some clones in this sample may be carry-over from other donors' samples. The sample was PBMCs. V and J are TRBV6-9 and TRBJ2-1; D unclear. CDR3 nucleotide sequence: TGTGCCAGCAGTTATCGGCCTAACAATGAGCAGTTCTTC. Protein sequence: CASSYRPNNEQFF.